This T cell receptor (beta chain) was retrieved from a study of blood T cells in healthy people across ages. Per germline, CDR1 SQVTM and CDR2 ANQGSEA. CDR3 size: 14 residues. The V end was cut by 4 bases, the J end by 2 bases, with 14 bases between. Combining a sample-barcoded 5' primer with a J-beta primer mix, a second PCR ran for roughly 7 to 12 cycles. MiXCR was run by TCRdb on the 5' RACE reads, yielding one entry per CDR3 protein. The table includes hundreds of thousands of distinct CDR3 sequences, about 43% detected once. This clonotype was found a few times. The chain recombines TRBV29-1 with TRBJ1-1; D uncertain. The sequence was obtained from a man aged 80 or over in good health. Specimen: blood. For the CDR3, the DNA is TGCAGCGTTGCTATCAGAGACGTTAACACTGAAGCTTTCTTT. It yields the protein CSVAIRDVNTEAFF.